What follows is one T cell receptor beta chain and its context. Antigen: not known. TCRdb analysed the reads with MiXCR anew, one entry per CDR3 protein. In the table there are some 800,000 distinct CDR3 sequences, approximately 32% of which are singletons. The data were obtained in a study of T cell repertoires in cytomegalovirus infection. The CDR3 is 13 residues long. Germline values: CDR1 SEHNR, CDR2 FQNEAQ (reference sequence). Trimming left V 4 bases short and J 8 bases short, with 14 bases between. The sequences come from cultured CD8+ T cells from PBMCs, collected from culture after CMV antigen stimulation. The J gene is TRBJ1-2, the V gene TRBV7-9; D perhaps matches TRBD1 (5 bases). This receptor was obtained from a human donor in good health (CMV status not recorded). Some clones in this sample may be carry-over from other donors' samples. The CDR3 reads CASSSPPPGGYTF. Written as DNA, the CDR3 is TGTGCCAGCAGCTCGCCTCCTCCAGGGGGCTACACCTTC.